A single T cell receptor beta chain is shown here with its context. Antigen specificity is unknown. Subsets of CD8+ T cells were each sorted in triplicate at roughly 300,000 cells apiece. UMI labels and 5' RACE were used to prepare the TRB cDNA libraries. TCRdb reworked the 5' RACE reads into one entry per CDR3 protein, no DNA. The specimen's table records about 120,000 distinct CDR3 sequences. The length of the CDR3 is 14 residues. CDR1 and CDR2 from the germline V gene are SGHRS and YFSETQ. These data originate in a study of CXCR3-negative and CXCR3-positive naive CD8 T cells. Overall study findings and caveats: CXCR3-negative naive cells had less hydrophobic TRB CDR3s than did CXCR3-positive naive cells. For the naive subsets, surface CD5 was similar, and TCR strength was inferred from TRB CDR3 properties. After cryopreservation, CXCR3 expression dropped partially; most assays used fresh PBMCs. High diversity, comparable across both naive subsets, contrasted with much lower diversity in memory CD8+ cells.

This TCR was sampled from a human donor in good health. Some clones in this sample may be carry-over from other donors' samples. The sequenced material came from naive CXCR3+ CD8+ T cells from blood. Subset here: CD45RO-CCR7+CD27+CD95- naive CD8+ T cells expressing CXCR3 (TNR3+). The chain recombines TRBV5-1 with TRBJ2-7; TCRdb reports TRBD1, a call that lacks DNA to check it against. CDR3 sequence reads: CASSLVQGAREQYF.